This T cell receptor beta chain is drawn from a study of CD8+ T cells in alopecia areata. RNA extraction was followed by reverse transcription into cDNA, which acted as the sequencing template. The protocol was immunoSEQ multiplex PCR, while the TCRdb copy is restricted to in-frame clones and leaves out a portion. This table has approximately 150,000 clones, roughly 60% appearing once. The CDR3 spans 15 residues. Germline V lookup: CDR1 MNHNS, CDR2 SASEGT. The junction had 3 bases not matched to a gene; V was cut back by 3 bases and J by 3 bases. Regarding treatment: oral pan-JAK inhibitor, 5-10 mg twice daily.

The TCR originated in a human donor with alopecia areata. The chain employs TRBV6-1 and TRBJ2-5; 11 positions agree with TRBD1. The sequencing here drew on CD4+ T cells sorted from blood, taken between weeks 55 and 70, from a patient treated with tofacitinib. As DNA, the CDR3 is TGTGCCAGCAGTGATGGGGACAGGGGGGAAGAGACCCAGTACTTC. As protein: CASSDGDRGEETQYF.